These T cell receptor beta chains were read from a single sample in a study of blood T cell repertoires in COVID-19. The method was immunoSEQ multiplex PCR; TCRdb's version includes in-frame clones alone and lacks a portion of them. The data contain 130,000 to 150,000 clones, 80% of them singletons. Input material: peripheral blood. These receptors all stem from a man in his 70s who had recovered from COVID-19. Both conserved end residues are part of each CDR3. A D gene is named only where the DNA matches it firmly. The listing skips clone size in some rows; elsewhere it reads once, few, many or a size class.

j_call: TRBJ2-4
v_call: TRBV5-1
d_call: TRBD1
cdr3_length: 14
clone_size: NA
cdr3_aa: CASSLSGDSYIQYF
cdr3_nt: TGCGCCAGCAGCTTATCCGGGGACAGTTACATTCAGTACTTC

j_call: TRBJ2-7
v_call: TRBV7-2
d_call: NA
cdr3_length: 15
clone_size: NA
cdr3_aa: CASSLTGTLAEEQYF
cdr3_nt: TGTGCCAGCAGCTTAACGGGAACCCTCGCGGAGGAGCAGTACTTC

j_call: TRBJ2-3
v_call: TRBV24-1
d_call: TRBD2
cdr3_length: 15
clone_size: NA
cdr3_aa: CATSDPGTSGDTQYF
cdr3_nt: TGTGCCACCAGTGATCCGGGGACTAGCGGAGATACGCAGTATTTT

j_call: TRBJ2-2
v_call: TRBV5-6
d_call: NA
cdr3_length: 15
clone_size: many
cdr3_aa: CASSPVPALTGELFF
cdr3_nt: TGTGCCAGCAGCCCGGTTCCAGCGCTCACCGGGGAGCTGTTTTTT

j_call: TRBJ2-7
v_call: TRBV10-2
d_call: TRBD2
cdr3_length: 13
clone_size: NA
cdr3_aa: CASNLAGTYEQYF
cdr3_nt: TGCGCCAGCAACCTAGCGGGCACCTACGAGCAGTACTTC

j_call: TRBJ1-4
v_call: TRBV5-1
d_call: TRBD1
cdr3_length: 16
clone_size: NA
cdr3_aa: CASSRPKGQVDEKLFF
cdr3_nt: TGCGCCAGCAGCCGGCCCAAGGGACAGGTGGATGAAAAACTGTTTTTT

j_call: TRBJ1-1
v_call: TRBV3-1/TRBV3-2
d_call: NA
cdr3_length: 14
clone_size: NA
cdr3_aa: CASSQAGAHTEAFF
cdr3_nt: TGTGCCAGCAGCCAGGCAGGGGCCCACACTGAAGCTTTCTTT

j_call: TRBJ1-3
v_call: TRBV7-8
d_call: NA
cdr3_length: 15
clone_size: NA
cdr3_aa: CASSLQPRAGNTIYF
cdr3_nt: TGTGCCAGCAGCTTACAACCCAGGGCTGGAAACACCATATATTTT

j_call: TRBJ2-7
v_call: TRBV4-2
d_call: TRBD2
cdr3_length: 18
clone_size: many
cdr3_aa: CASSQASSGRVIPYEQYF
cdr3_nt: TGTGCCAGCAGCCAGGCCTCCAGCGGGAGAGTAATCCCCTACGAGCAGTACTTC

j_call: TRBJ2-7
v_call: TRBV6-2/TRBV6-3
d_call: TRBD2
cdr3_length: 14
clone_size: NA
cdr3_aa: CASSFDAGGYEQYF
cdr3_nt: TGTGCCAGCAGTTTTGATGCGGGGGGGTACGAGCAGTACTTC

j_call: TRBJ2-1
v_call: TRBV12-3/TRBV12-4
d_call: NA
cdr3_length: 11
clone_size: NA
cdr3_aa: CASSWANEQFF
cdr3_nt: TGTGCCAGCAGTTGGGCGAATGAGCAGTTCTTC

j_call: TRBJ1-1
v_call: TRBV27
d_call: NA
cdr3_length: 18
clone_size: NA
cdr3_aa: CASSLFSGRGSYNTEAFF
cdr3_nt: TGTGCCAGCAGTTTATTTTCAGGCCGAGGGTCATACAACACTGAAGCTTTCTTT

j_call: TRBJ1-3
v_call: TRBV11-2
d_call: NA
cdr3_length: 14
clone_size: NA
cdr3_aa: CASSSLDRGNTIYF
cdr3_nt: TGTGCCAGCAGCTCATTAGACAGGGGAAACACCATATATTTT

j_call: TRBJ2-7
v_call: TRBV3-1/TRBV3-2
d_call: TRBD2
cdr3_length: 14
clone_size: NA
cdr3_aa: CASSQETSGNEQYF
cdr3_nt: TGTGCCAGCAGCCAAGAAACTAGCGGGAATGAGCAGTACTTC

j_call: TRBJ1-6
v_call: TRBV4-1
d_call: NA
cdr3_length: 15
clone_size: NA
cdr3_aa: CASSQQQVYNSPLHF
cdr3_nt: TGCGCCAGCAGCCAACAACAGGTTTATAATTCACCCCTCCACTTT

j_call: TRBJ2-3
v_call: TRBV5-1
d_call: TRBD2
cdr3_length: 16
clone_size: NA
cdr3_aa: CASRTGLAGATDTQYF
cdr3_nt: TGCGCCAGCAGAACCGGACTAGCGGGAGCCACAGATACGCAGTATTTT

j_call: TRBJ2-3
v_call: TRBV11-3
d_call: TRBD2
cdr3_length: 14
clone_size: once
cdr3_aa: CASSFSGRTDTQYF
cdr3_nt: TGTGCCAGCAGCTTTAGCGGGAGGACAGATACGCAGTATTTT

j_call: TRBJ2-2
v_call: TRBV6-4
d_call: TRBD2
cdr3_length: 15
clone_size: NA
cdr3_aa: CASSELAGVTGELFF
cdr3_nt: TGTGCCAGCAGTGAGCTAGCGGGAGTGACCGGGGAGCTGTTTTTT